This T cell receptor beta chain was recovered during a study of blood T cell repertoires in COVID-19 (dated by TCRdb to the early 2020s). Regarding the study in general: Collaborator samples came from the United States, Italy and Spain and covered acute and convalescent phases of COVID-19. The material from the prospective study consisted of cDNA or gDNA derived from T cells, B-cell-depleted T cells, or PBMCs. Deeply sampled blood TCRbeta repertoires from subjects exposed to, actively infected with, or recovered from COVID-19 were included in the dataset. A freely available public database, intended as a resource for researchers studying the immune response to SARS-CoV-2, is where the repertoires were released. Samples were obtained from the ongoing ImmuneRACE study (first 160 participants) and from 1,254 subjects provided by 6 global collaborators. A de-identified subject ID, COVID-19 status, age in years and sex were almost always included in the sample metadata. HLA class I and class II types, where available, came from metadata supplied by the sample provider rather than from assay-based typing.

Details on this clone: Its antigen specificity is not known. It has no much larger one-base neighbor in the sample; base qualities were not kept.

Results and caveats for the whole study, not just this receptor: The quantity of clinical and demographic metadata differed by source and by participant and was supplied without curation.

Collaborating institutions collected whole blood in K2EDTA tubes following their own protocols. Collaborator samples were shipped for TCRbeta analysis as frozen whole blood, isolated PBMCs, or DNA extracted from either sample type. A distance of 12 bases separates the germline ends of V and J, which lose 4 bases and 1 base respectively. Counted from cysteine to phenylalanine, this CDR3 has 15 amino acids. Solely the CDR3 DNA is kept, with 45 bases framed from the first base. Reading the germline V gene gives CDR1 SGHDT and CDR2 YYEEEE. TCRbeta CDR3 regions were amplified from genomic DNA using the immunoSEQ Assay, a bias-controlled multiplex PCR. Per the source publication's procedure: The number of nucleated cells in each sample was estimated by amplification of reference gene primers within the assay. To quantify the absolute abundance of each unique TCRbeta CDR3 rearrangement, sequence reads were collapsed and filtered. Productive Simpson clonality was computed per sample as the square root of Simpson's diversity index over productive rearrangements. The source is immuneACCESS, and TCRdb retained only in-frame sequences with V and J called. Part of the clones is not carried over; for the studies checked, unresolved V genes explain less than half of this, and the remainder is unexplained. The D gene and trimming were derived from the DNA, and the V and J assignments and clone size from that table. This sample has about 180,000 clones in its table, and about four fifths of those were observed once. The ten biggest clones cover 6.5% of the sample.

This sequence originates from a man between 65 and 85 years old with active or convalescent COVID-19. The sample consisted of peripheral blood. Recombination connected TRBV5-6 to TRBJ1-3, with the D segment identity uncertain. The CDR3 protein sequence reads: CASSRGRPSGNTIYF. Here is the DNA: TGTGCCAGCAGCAGAGGTCGGCCTTCTGGAAACACCATATATTTT.